This T cell receptor (beta chain) originates from a study of cytotoxic CD8 clonotypes in ibrutinib-treated CLL. Overall study results and limits: Public clonotypes, rarely seen, contracted or held steady on treatment.

Trimming removed 9 bases from V and 4 bases from J; junction bases left unmatched: 14. CDR1 KGHSH and CDR2 LQKENI come from the germline V gene. There are 15 residues in the CDR3. The data were produced by immunoSEQ multiplex PCR, yet TCRdb's version contains in-frame clones alone and is incomplete. The data contain approximately 100,000 clones, around 77% of them seen just once; the ten biggest clones take up approximately 25%. Worth noting for this clone: Its specificity is not known.

This TCR was sampled from a human donor with chronic lymphocytic leukemia. The source was PBMCs, collected after 24 months of ibrutinib treatment. This sequence joins TRBV18 and TRBJ2-7, with 8 bases matching TRBD1. The CDR3 region is CASRRPGQVTYEQYF. The CDR3 DNA reads as TGTGCCAGTCGGAGACCGGGACAGGTAACGTACGAGCAGTACTTC.